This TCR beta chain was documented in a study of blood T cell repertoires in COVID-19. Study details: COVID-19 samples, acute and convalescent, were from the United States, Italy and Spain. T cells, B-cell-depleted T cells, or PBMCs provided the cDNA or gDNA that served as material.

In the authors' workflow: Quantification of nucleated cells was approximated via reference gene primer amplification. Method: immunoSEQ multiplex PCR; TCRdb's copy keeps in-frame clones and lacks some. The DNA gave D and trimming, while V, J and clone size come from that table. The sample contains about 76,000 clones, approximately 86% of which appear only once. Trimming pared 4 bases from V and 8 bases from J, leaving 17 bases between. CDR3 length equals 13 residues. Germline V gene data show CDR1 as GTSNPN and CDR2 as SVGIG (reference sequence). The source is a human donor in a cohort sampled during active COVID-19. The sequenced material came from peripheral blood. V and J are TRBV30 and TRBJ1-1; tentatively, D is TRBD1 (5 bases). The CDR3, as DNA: TGTGCCTGGACCCTAGGGGTGGGTGGGGAAGCTTTCTTT. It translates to CAWTLGVGGEAFF.